This entry lists 23 T cell receptor beta chains sequenced from one sample in a study of CD8 T cells in Susac syndrome (dated by TCRdb to about 2019). Libraries came from the immunoSEQ multiplex PCR assay. RNA was extracted with the RNeasy kit and roughly 0.45 to 1 ug was reverse transcribed using random hexamers. Clones were called with MiXCR by TCRdb after fastp trimmed the public reads at Q25, and only in-frame beta chains were retained. Entries are consolidated by CDR3 protein sequence, retaining the most common genes and DNA. Across this sample there are over 350,000 distinct CDR3 sequences, with about 85% seen only once. The ten largest clones add up to around 0.12% of the sample. Sequencing used CD8+ T cells from PBMCs. The receptors derive from a human donor with multiple sclerosis.

The V call is TRBV7-9, the J call TRBJ2-3; weak D call: TRBD2 (6 bases). Germline V gives CDR1 SEHNR, CDR2 FQNEAQ (reference sequence). The CDR3 loop spans 16 amino acids. Trimming stripped 2 bases from V and 2 bases from J, with 14 bases between. The CDR3 reads CASSLQTGVPTDTQYF. In nucleotides, the CDR3 is TGTGCCAGCAGCTTACAAACGGGAGTTCCCACAGATACGCAGTATTTT. The entire variable domain, with the rest obtained from reference TRBV7-9 and TRBJ2-3, is as follows: DTGVSQNPRHKITKRGQNVTFRCDPISEHNRLYWYRQTLGQGPEFLTYFQNEAQLEKSRLLSDRFSAERPKGSFSTLEIQRTEQGDSAMYLCASSLQTGVPTDTQYFGPGTRLTVL.

The gene calls are TRBV5-4 and TRBJ2-1; 10 nucleotides align to TRBD1. The germline CDR1 and CDR2 sequences are SGHNT and YYREEE (reference sequence). The CDR3 extends over 15 amino acids. The junction had 9 bases not matched to a gene; V was cut back by 4 bases and J by 8 bases. The CDR3 coding sequence is TGTGCCAGCAGCGGGGGGACAGGGGATTACGATGAGCAGTTCTTC. Protein product: CASSGGTGDYDEQFF.

This sequence joins TRBV5-6 and TRBJ2-3; D may be TRBD2 (5 bases). The length of the CDR3 is 14 residues. Germline CDR1 SGHDT, CDR2 YYEEEE. V dropped 4 bases and J dropped 6 bases, with 15 bases sitting between them. CDR3 in amino acids: CASSLTEGLDTQYF. The CDR3 DNA is TGTGCCAGCAGCCTCACCGAGGGTCTGGATACGCAGTATTTT.

With regard to this clonotype: A junction end diverges from the germline sequence, so it may reflect a read error. This rearrangement joins TRBV7-9 to TRBJ2-1; D remains ambiguous. Per germline, CDR1 SEHNR and CDR2 FQNEAQ (reference sequence). The CDR3 runs 16 residues. The CDR3 bases are TGTGCCAGCAGCTTAAGGACCCCACCCTCCTCCAATGAGCAGTTCTTC. This gives the protein CASSLRTPPSSNEQFF.

The chain recombines TRBV4-1 with TRBJ1-4; the match to TRBD1 covers 9 bases. The junction had 3 bases not matched to a gene; V was cut back by 4 bases and J by 6 bases. The CDR3 loop spans 14 amino acids. The germline CDR1 and CDR2 sequences are MGHRA and YSYEKL. For the CDR3, the DNA is TGCGCCAGCAGCCCGGGACAGGGACATGAAAAACTGTTTTTT. This gives the protein CASSPGQGHEKLFF.

The chain recombines TRBV7-8 with TRBJ2-3; TRBD2 aligns across 10 bases. Germline V gene data show CDR1 as SGHVS and CDR2 as FQNEAQ. This CDR3 has 15 residues. Trimming took 6 bases from V and 3 from J; bases not matched to a gene: 6. Here the CDR3 DNA reads TGTGCCAGCAGACCGACTAGCGGGTTGACAGATACGCAGTATTTT. Protein sequence: CASRPTSGLTDTQYF. The whole variable domain, filled in from reference TRBV7-8 and TRBJ2-3, reads GAGVSQSPRYKVAKRGQDVALRCDPISGHVSLFWYQQALGQGPEFLTYFQNEAQLDKSGLPSDRFFAERPEGSVSTLKIQRTQQEDSAVYLCASRPTSGLTDTQYFGPGTRLTVL.

The chain links TRBV10-3 to TRBJ2-2; TRBD1 might be the D (5 bases). In germline, CDR1 is ENHRY, CDR2 SYGVKD. This CDR3 region has 15 residues. V gave up 3 bases and J gave up 7 bases, with 15 bases separating them. The CDR3 DNA reads TGTGCCATCAGTGACATTCTAGGGGCAGGCGGGGAGCTGTTTTTT. Protein product: CAISDILGAGGELFF.

The chain employs TRBV4-1 and TRBJ2-1; 12 bases are shared with TRBD2. CDR1 MGHRA and CDR2 YSYEKL come from the germline V gene. The V segment lost 7 bases and the J segment 4 bases; nucleotides outside the gene matches: 2. The CDR3 runs 14 residues. CDR3 sequence reads: CASTGLAGYNEQFF. CDR3 coding DNA: TGCGCCAGCACCGGACTAGCGGGGTACAATGAGCAGTTCTTC.

Only one count was recorded for this clonotype. The V call is TRBV20-1, the J call TRBJ2-3, with D perhaps given as TRBD1 or TRBD2 (5 bases each). The V and J ends lost 3 bases and 0 bases respectively, with 13 bases between them. CDR1 is DFQATT and CDR2 is SNEGSKA in the germline V gene (reference sequence). The CDR3 length is 15 residues. CDR3 region: CSARGVFLSTDTQYF. In DNA, the CDR3 is TGCAGTGCTAGGGGGGTTTTTCTGAGCACAGATACGCAGTATTTT.

The count of this clonotype is one. V is TRBV29-1 and J is TRBJ2-1, with D perhaps assigned TRBD1 or TRBD2 (7 bases each). V was cut by 6 bases and J by 4 bases, with 31 bases left in between. The germline gives CDR1 SQVTM, CDR2 ANQGSEA. The CDR3 runs 19 residues. The CDR3 DNA reads as TGCAGCGTCGTTAGGGGCCTAGCGGCAGGGGGAGGGGGATACAATGAGCAGTTCTTC. Encoded protein: CSVVRGLAAGGGGYNEQFF.

V gene TRBV5-6 combines with J gene TRBJ1-2, with a tentative D call TRBD1 (5 bases). The CDR3 totals 16 residues. The germline CDR1 and CDR2 sequences are SGHDT and YYEEEE. The V gene lost 3 bases and the J gene lost 0 bases, with 15 bases spanning the gap. The CDR3 reads CASSSVTVPANYGYTF. The CDR3 region has the DNA TGTGCCAGCAGCTCCGTGACAGTACCTGCTAACTATGGCTACACCTTC. The full variable domain, completed using reference TRBV5-6 and TRBJ1-2, is DAGVTQSPTHLIKTRGQQVTLRCSPKSGHDTVSWYQQALGQGPQFIFQYYEEEERQRGNFPDRFSGHQFPNYSSELNVNALLLGDSALYLCASSSVTVPANYGYTFGSGTRLTVV.

V is TRBV27 and J is TRBJ2-1, with D hard to call. There are 16 residues in the CDR3. V shed 0 bases and J shed 0 bases, with 9 bases lying between them. CDR1 and CDR2 (germline): MNHEY, SMNVEV (reference sequence). CDR3 in DNA: TGTGCCAGCAGTTTATCCGGGTCGGGCTCCTACAATGAGCAGTTCTTC. Translating gives CASSLSGSGSYNEQFF.

This clonotype has only one observation. This rearrangement joins TRBV12-3 or TRBV12-4 to TRBJ1-5; unclear D gene. V dropped 4 bases and J dropped 5 bases, with 21 bases sitting between them. The CDR3 is made up of 17 amino acids. CDR3 residues: CASSSEPILDGDQPQHF. The CDR3 region has the DNA TGTGCCAGCAGTTCTGAACCAATATTAGATGGGGATCAGCCCCAGCATTTT.

V usage is TRBV12-5 and J usage is TRBJ1-1, with unresolved D. Germline V gene data show CDR1 as LGHNT and CDR2 as FRNRAP. There are 17 residues in the CDR3. Trimming took 3 bases from V and 3 from J, leaving 20 bases between them. The CDR3 nucleotides read TGTGCTAGTGGTTTAGTACTCGGTAGGATTTGGGACACTGAAGCTTTCTTT. It encodes CASGLVLGRIWDTEAFF. Full variable domain (remainder filled in from reference TRBV12-5 and TRBJ1-1): DARVTQTPRHKVTEMGQEVTMRCQPILGHNTVFWYRQTMMQGLELLAYFRNRAPLDDSGMPKDRFSAEMPDATLATLKIQPSEPRDSAVYFCASGLVLGRIWDTEAFFGQGTRLTVV.

The rearrangement uses TRBV6-6 and TRBJ2-7, with TRBD1 matching over 8 bases. This CDR3 comprises 14 residues. Germline V CDR1 and CDR2: MNHNY, SVGAGI (reference sequence). Losses at the gene ends were 0 bases for V and 3 bases for J; bases not matched to a gene: 1. This CDR3 is CASSYSGTGYEQYF. The CDR3 DNA sequence: TGTGCCAGCAGTTACTCGGGGACAGGCTACGAGCAGTACTTC.

The chain has TRBV4-1 and TRBJ1-6, with D perhaps matching TRBD1 (5 bases). Trimming cost V 6 bases and J 18 bases, with 18 bases left between them. The CDR3 covers 12 residues. Looked up from germline, CDR1 is MGHRA and CDR2 is YSYEKL. The CDR3 region is CASSLQENDRHF. The CDR3 DNA reads TGCGCCAGCAGTCTACAGGAAAATGATCGCCACTTT.

The gene calls are TRBV3-1 and TRBJ2-5; D might be TRBD1 (5 bases). The CDR3 totals 16 residues. Germline CDR1 reads LGHDT; CDR2 reads YNNKEL (reference sequence). V shed 1 base and J shed 0 bases, with 12 bases lying between them. The CDR3: CASSQVATANQETQYF. The CDR3 DNA sequence: TGTGCCAGCAGCCAAGTTGCGACAGCTAACCAAGAGACCCAGTACTTC.

This chain uses TRBV9 with TRBJ2-7; perhaps TRBD2 as D (5 bases). Germline V CDR1 and CDR2: SGDLS, YYNGEE. CDR3 length equals 15 residues. Trimming took off 0 bases at V and 4 bases at J, with 14 bases between the two ends. The CDR3 sequence is CASSVEEASGYEQYF. For the CDR3, the DNA is TGTGCCAGCAGCGTAGAGGAGGCGTCGGGGTACGAGCAGTACTTC.

The chain couples TRBV11-2 to TRBJ1-1; maybe TRBD1 (6 bases). Deletions cut 1 base from V and 4 bases from J, with 13 bases between. The V gene's germline CDR1 is SGHAT and CDR2 FQNNGV. The CDR3 spans 15 residues. As DNA, the CDR3 is TGTGCCAGCAGCTTAGGATGGGGGGCGCGCACTGAAGCTTTCTTT. Encoded protein: CASSLGWGARTEAFF.

The chain links TRBV4-1 to TRBJ1-5, with 9 bases lining up with TRBD1. CDR3 length equals 16 residues. CDR1 and CDR2 (germline): MGHRA, YSYEKL. The V gene end was trimmed by 3 bases and the J gene end by 6 bases; junction bases not matched to a gene: 9. The CDR3, as DNA: TGCGCCAGCAGCCAGCACAGGGGGCGGATTGCTCAGCCCCAGCATTTT. This sequence encodes CASSQHRGRIAQPQHF.

The chain carries TRBV13 and TRBJ1-1; a possible D gene is TRBD1 (6 bases). Germline assignment: CDR1 PRHDT and CDR2 FYEKMQ (reference sequence). The CDR3 runs to 14 residues. The V end lost 3 bases, the J end lost 5 bases, and 13 bases lay between the germline ends. The CDR3: CASSLGHTSTEAFF. The DNA of the CDR3 is TGTGCCAGCAGCTTGGGACACACCTCGACTGAAGCTTTCTTT. The full variable domain, its missing parts supplied by reference TRBV13 and TRBJ1-1, is AAGVIQSPRHLIKEKRETATLKCYPIPRHDTVYWYQQGPGQDPQFLISFYEKMQSDKGSIPDRFSAQQFSDYHSELNMSSLELGDSALYFCASSLGHTSTEAFFGQGTRLTVV.

The rearrangement uses TRBV7-6 and TRBJ2-7; possible D gene TRBD1, 6 bases. The length of the CDR3 is 15 residues. Per germline, CDR1 SGHVS and CDR2 FNYEAQ. Trimming took 0 bases from V and 1 from J, leaving 10 bases between them. As DNA, the CDR3 is TGTGCCAGCAGCTTAGCGGGGGACACATCCTACGAGCAGTACTTC. Translating it yields CASSLAGDTSYEQYF.

This clonotype was observed once. The J gene is TRBJ2-1, the V gene TRBV28; D ambiguous. There are 15 residues in the CDR3. Germline CDR1 and CDR2: MDHEN and SYDVKM. V lost 7 bases and J 4 bases, leaving 17 bases between the germline ends. Here the CDR3 reads CASNSRLSLYNEQFF. As DNA, the CDR3 is TGTGCCAGCAACTCTCGACTGAGTCTGTACAATGAGCAGTTCTTC.